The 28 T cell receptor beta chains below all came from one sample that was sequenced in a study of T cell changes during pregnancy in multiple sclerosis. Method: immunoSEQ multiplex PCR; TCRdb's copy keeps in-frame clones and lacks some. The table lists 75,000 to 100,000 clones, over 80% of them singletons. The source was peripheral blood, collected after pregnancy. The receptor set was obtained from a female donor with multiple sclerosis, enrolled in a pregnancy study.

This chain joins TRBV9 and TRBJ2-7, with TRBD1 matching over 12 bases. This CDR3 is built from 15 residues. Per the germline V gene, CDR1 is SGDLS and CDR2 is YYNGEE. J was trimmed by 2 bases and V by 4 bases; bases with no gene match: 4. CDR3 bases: TGTGCCAGCAGCTCTGGGACAGGGGGCCCCTACGAGCAGTACTTC. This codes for CASSSGTGGPYEQYF.

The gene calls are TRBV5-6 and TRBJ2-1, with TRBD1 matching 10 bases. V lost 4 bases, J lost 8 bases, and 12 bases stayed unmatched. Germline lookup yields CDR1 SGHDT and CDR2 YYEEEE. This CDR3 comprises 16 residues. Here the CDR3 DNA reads TGTGCCAGCAGCGTACTCCCGGGACAGGGGATCGATGAGCAGTTCTTC. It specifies CASSVLPGQGIDEQFF.

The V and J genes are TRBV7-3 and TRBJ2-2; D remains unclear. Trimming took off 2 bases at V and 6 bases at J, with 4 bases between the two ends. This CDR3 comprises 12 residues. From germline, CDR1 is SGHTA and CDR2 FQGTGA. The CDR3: CASSLYAGELFF. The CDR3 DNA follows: TGTGCCAGCAGCTTATATGCCGGGGAGCTGTTTTTT.

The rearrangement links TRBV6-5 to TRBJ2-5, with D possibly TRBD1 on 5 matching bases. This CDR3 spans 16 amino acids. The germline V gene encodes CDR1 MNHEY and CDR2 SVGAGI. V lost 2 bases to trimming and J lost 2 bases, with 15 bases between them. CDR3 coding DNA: TGTGCCAGCAGTTACCCCAGCGACAGCCGACAAGAGACCCAGTACTTC. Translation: CASSYPSDSRQETQYF.

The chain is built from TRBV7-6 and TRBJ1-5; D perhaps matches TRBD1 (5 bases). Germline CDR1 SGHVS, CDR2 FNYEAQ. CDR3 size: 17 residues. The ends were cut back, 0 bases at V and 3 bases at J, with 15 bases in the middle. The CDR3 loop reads CASSLAPSLGLNQPQHF. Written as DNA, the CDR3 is TGTGCCAGCAGCTTAGCTCCCAGTTTGGGACTCAATCAGCCCCAGCATTTT.

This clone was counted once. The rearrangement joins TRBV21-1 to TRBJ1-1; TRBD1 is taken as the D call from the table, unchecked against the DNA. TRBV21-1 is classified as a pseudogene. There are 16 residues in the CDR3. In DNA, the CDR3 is TGTGCCAGCAGCGCTTCCCTCCTAGGGGGCAGGACTGAAGCTTTCTTT. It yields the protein CASSASLLGGRTEAFF.

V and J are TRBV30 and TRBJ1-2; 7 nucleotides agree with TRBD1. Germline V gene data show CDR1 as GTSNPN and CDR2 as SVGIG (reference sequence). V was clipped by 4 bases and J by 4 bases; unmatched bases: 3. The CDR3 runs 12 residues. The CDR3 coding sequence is TGTGCCTGGACCGGGACAGCCTATGGCTACACCTTC. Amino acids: CAWTGTAYGYTF. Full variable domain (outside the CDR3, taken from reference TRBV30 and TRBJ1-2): SQTIHQWPATLVQPVGSPLSLECTVEGTSNPNLYWYRQAAGRGLQLLFYSVGIGQISSEVPQNLSASRPQDRQFILSSKKLLLSDSGFYLCAWTGTAYGYTFGSGTRLTVV.

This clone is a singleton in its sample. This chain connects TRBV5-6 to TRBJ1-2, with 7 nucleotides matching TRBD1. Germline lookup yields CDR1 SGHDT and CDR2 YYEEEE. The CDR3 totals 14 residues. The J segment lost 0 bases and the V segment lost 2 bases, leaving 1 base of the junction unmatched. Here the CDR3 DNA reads TGTGCCAGCAGCTTCGGGACAGCTAACTATGGCTACACCTTC. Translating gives CASSFGTANYGYTF.

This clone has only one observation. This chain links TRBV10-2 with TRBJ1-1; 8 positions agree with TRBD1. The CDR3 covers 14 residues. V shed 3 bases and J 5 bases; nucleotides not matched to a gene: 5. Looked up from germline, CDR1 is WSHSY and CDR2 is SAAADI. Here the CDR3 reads CASSDRQGQTEAFF. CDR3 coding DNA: TGCGCCAGCAGTGATCGACAGGGGCAAACTGAAGCTTTCTTT.

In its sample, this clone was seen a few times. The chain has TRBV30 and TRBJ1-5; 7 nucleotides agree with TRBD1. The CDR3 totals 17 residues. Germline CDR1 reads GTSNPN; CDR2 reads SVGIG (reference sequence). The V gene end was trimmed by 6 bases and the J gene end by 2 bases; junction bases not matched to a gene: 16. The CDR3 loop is CACATGQATWGNQPQHF. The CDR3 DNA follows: TGTGCCTGTGCGACAGGACAGGCAACTTGGGGCAATCAGCCCCAGCATTTT.

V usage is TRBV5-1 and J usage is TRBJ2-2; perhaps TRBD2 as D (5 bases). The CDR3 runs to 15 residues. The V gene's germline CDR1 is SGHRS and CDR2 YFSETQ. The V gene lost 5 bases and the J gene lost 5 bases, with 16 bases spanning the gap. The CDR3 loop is CASRRPGVGTGELFF. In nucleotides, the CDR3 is TGCGCCAGCAGAAGACCCGGGGTGGGGACCGGGGAGCTGTTTTTT.

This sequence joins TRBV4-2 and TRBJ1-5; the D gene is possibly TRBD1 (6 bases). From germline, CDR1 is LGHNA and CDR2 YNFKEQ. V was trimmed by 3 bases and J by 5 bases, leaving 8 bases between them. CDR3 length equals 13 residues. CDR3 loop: CASSQDSDQPQHF. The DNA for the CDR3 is TGTGCCAGCAGCCAGGACAGTGATCAGCCCCAGCATTTT.

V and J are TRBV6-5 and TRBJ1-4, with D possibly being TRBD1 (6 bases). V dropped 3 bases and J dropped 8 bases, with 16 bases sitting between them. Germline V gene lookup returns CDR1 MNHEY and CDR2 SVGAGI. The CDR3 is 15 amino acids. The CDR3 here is CASSYQGGRDEKLFF. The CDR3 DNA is TGTGCCAGCAGTTATCAAGGGGGTAGGGACGAAAAACTGTTTTTT.

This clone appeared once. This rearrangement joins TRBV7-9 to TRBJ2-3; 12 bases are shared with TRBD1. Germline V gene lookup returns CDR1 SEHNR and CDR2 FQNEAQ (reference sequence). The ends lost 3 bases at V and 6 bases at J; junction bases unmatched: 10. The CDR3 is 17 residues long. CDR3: CASSFTGGQGAQDTQYF. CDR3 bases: TGTGCCAGCAGCTTTACCGGGGGACAGGGGGCGCAGGATACGCAGTATTTT.

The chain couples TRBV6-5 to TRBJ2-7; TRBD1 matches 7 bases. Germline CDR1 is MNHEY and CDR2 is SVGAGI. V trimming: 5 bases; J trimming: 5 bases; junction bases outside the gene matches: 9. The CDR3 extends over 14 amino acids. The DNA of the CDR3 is TGTGCCAGCAGTACCTCCTGGGACAGCCACGAGCAGTACTTC. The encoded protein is CASSTSWDSHEQYF.

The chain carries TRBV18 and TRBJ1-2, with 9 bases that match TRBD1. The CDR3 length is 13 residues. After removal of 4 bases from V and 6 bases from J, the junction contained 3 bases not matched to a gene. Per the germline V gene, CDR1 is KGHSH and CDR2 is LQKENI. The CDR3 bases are TGTGCCAGCTCACAACAGGGGGCGCATGGCTACACCTTC. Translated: CASSQQGAHGYTF. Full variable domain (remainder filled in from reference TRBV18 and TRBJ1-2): NAGVMQNPRHLVRRRGQEARLRCSPMKGHSHVYWYRQLPEEGLKFMVYLQKENIIDESGMPKERFSAEFPKEGPSILRIQQVVRGDSAAYFCASSQQGAHGYTFGSGTRLTVV.

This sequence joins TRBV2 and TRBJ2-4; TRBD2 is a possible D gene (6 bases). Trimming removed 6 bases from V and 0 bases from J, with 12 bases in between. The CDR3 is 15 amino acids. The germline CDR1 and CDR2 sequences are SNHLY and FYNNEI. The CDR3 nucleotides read TGTGCCAGCAGGGAGGGATTACTAGCCAAAAACATTCAGTACTTC. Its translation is CASREGLLAKNIQYF.

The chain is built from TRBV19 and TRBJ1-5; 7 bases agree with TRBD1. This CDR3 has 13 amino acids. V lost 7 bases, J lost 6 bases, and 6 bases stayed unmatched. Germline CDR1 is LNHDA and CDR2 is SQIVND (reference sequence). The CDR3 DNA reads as TGTGCCAGTAAGTGGGACAGTAGTCAGCCCCAGCATTTT. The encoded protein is CASKWDSSQPQHF. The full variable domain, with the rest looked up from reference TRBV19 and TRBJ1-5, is DGGITQSPKYLFRKEGQNVTLSCEQNLNHDAMYWYRQDPGQGLRLIYYSQIVNDFQKGDIAEGYSVSREKKESFPLTVTSAQKNPTAFYLCASKWDSSQPQHFGDGTRLSIL.

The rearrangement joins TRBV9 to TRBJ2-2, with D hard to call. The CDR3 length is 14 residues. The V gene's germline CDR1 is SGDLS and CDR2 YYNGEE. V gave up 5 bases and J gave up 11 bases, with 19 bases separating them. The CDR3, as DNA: TGTGCCAGCAGTAAGACCGGGTCAGCAGAAGAGCTGTTTTTT. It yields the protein CASSKTGSAEELFF.

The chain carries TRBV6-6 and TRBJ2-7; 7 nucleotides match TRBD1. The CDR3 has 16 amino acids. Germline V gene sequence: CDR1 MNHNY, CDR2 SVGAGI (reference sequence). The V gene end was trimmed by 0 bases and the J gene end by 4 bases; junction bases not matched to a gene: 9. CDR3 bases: TGTGCCAGCAGTTACTCGATGAAGGGGGCGCTATACGAGCAGTACTTC. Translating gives CASSYSMKGALYEQYF.

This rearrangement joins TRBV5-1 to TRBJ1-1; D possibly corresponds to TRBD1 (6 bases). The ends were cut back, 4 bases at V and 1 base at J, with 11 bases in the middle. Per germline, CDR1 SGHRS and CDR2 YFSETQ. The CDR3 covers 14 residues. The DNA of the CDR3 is TGCGCCAGCAGCCAGGGACACCGGAACACTGAAGCTTTCTTT. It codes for CASSQGHRNTEAFF.

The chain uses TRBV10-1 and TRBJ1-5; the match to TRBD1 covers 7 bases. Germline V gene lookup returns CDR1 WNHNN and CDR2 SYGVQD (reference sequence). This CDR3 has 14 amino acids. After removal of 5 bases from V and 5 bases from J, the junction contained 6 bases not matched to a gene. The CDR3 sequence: CASSQGGPDQPQHF. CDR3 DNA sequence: TGCGCCAGCAGTCAGGGGGGTCCCGATCAGCCCCAGCATTTT.

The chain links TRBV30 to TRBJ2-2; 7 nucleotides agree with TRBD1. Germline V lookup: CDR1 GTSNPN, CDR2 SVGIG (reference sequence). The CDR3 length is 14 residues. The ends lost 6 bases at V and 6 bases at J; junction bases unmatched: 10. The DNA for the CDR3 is TGTGCCTGCGAGACAGGGCGAGGCGCCGGGGAGCTGTTTTTT. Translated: CACETGRGAGELFF. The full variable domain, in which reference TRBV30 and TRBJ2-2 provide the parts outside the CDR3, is SQTIHQWPATLVQPVGSPLSLECTVEGTSNPNLYWYRQAAGRGLQLLFYSVGIGQISSEVPQNLSASRPQDRQFILSSKKLLLSDSGFYLCACETGRGAGELFFGEGSRLTVL.

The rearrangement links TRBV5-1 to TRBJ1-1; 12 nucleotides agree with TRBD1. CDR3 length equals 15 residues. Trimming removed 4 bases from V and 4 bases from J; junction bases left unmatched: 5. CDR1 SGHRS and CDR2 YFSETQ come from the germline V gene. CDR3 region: CASSRGQGAGTEAFF. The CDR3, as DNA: TGCGCCAGCAGCAGGGGACAGGGGGCGGGCACTGAAGCTTTCTTT.

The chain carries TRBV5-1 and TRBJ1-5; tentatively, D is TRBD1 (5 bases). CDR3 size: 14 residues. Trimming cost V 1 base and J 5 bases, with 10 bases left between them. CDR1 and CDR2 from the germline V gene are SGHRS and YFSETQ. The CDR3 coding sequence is TGCGCCAGCAGCTTGAGTGGGGGGGATCAGCCCCAGCATTTT. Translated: CASSLSGGDQPQHF.

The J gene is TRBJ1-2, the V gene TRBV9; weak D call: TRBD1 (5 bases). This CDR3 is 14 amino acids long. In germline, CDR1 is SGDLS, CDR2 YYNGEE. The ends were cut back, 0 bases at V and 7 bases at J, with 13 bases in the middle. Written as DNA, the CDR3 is TGTGCCAGCAGCGTAGTGTCAGGGTCTGGTGGCTACACCTTC. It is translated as CASSVVSGSGGYTF.

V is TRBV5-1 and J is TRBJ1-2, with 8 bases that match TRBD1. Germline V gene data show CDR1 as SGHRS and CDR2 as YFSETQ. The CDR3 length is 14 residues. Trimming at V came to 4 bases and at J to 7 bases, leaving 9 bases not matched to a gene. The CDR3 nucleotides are TGCGCCAGCAGCCTTGCCGGACAGGGTTCTGGCTACACCTTC. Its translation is CASSLAGQGSGYTF.

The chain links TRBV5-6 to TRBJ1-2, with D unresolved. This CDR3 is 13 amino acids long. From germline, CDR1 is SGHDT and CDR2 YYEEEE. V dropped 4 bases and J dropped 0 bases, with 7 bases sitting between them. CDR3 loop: CASSQTANYGYTF. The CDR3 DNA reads TGTGCCAGCAGCCAAACAGCTAACTATGGCTACACCTTC.